The T cell receptor (beta chain) under discussion was sequenced for a study of blood T cell repertoires in COVID-19. Study background: The origin of the acute and convalescent COVID-19 samples was the United States, Italy and Spain.

The CDR3 has 14 amino acids. Between the trimmed V and J ends, which lost 0 bases and 8 bases, there was a span of 14 bases. Germline V gives CDR1 SGHRS, CDR2 YFSETQ. Followed over time, Seattle patients had been enrolled while infection was active. In the authors' methods: Estimates of nucleated cell counts were drawn from the amplification of reference gene primers. Sequenced by immunoSEQ multiplex PCR; TCRdb stores in-frame clones only, minus some. V, J and clone size are those of that table, while D and trimming were read from the DNA. The top ten hold around 7.8% of the sample, which has about 480,000 clones, roughly nine tenths seen once.

The source of this sequence is a woman between 50 and 59 years old with COVID-19, enrolled during active disease. The chain employs TRBV5-1 and TRBJ1-2; D not resolved. The source material was peripheral blood. The CDR3 reads CASSLAEEGRGYTF. The CDR3, as DNA: TGCGCCAGCAGCTTGGCCGAGGAGGGTAGGGGCTACACCTTC.